This TCR beta chain came from a study of spatial heterogeneity in lung cancer. TCRdb re-called the 5' RACE reads with MiXCR, one entry per CDR3 protein. The table shows some 6,900 distinct CDR3 sequences, with roughly an eighth occurring only once. The study's findings and limits: Tumoral mutation counts were tracked by counts of expanded intratumoral alpha and beta TCRs.

Time point described: sample taken at primary tumor resection. A total of approximately 70 untreated early-stage non-small cell lung cancer patients served as donors. Extraction of whole RNA from tumor, nontumor lung or frozen PBMC preceded unsorted sequencing. This clonotype was found many times. What it binds is not known. The library was prepared for alpha chains; this beta chain is a stray read, so its frequency means little. The J segment lost 3 bases and the V segment lost 5 bases, leaving 12 bases of the junction unmatched. The length of the CDR3 is 18 residues. Sequenced material: lung tumor tissue, taken at surgery. V is TRBV12-3 or TRBV12-4 and J is TRBJ2-1; 11 bases are a match to TRBD2. This clonotype was obtained from a male donor with early-stage non-small cell lung cancer. The CDR3 nucleotides are TGTGCCAGCAGTCGGGACAGCTTAGCGGGAGGGGTCTACAATGAGCAGTTCTTC. This gives the protein CASSRDSLAGGVYNEQFF.